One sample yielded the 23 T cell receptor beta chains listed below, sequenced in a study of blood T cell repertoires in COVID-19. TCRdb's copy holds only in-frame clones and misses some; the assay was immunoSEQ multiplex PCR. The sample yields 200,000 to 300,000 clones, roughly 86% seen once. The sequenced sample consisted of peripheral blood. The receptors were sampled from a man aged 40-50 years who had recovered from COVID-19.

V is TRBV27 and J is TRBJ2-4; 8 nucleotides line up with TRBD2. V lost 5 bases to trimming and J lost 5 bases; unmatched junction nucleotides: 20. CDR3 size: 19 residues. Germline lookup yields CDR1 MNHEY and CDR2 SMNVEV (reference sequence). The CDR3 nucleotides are TGTGCCAGCAGTACCCGGGACCCATTCCGGGGGGGTCCCGAAAACATTCAGTACTTC. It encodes CASSTRDPFRGGPENIQYF.

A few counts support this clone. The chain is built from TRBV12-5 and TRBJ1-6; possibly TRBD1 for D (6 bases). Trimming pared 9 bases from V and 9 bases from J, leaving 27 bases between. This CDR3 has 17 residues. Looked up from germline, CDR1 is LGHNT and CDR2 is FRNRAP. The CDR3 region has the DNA TGTGCTAGCGGTCGGGTGATAGCCCAGGGGAGAATTTCACCCCTCCACTTT. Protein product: CASGRVIAQGRISPLHF.

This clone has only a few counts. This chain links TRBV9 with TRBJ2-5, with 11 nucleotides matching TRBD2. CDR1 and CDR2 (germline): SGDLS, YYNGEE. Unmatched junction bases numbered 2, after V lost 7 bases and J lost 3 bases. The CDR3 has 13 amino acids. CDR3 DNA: TGTGCCAGCGGGGGACTAGCGGAAGAGACCCAGTACTTC. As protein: CASGGLAEETQYF.

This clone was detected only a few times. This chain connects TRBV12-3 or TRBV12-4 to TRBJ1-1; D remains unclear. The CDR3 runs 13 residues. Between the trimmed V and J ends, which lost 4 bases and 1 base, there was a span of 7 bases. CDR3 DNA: TGTGCCAGCAGTTGGCGGGCGAACACTGAAGCTTTCTTT. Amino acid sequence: CASSWRANTEAFF.

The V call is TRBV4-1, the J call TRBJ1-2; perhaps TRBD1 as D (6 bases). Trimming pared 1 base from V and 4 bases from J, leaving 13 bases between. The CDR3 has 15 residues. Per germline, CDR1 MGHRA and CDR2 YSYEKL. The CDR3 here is CASSQVTGRAYGYTF. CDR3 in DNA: TGCGCCAGCAGCCAAGTTACAGGGCGAGCCTATGGCTACACCTTC.

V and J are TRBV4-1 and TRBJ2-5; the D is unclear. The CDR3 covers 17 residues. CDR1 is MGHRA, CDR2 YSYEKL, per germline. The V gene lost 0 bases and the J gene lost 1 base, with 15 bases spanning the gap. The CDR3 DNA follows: TGCGCCAGCAGCCAAGACCAGGTGCAGACGATCCAAGAGACCCAGTACTTC. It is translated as CASSQDQVQTIQETQYF.

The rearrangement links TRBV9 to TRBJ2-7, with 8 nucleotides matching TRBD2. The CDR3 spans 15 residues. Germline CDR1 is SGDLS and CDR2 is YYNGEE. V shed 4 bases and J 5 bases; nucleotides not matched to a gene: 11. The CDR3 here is CASSFGLARLDEQYF. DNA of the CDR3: TGTGCCAGCAGCTTTGGACTAGCCCGTCTCGACGAGCAGTACTTC.

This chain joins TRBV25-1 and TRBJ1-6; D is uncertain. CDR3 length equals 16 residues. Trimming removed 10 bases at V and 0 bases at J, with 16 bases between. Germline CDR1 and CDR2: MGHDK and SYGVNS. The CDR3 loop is CATQNAGGSYNSPLHF. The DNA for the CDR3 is TGTGCCACCCAGAATGCCGGAGGCTCCTATAATTCACCCCTCCACTTT.

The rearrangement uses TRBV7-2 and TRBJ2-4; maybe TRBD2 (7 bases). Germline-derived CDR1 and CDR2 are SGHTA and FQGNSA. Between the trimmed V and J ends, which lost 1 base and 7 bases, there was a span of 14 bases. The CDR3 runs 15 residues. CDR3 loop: CASSLGGGLRNIQYF. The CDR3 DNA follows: TGTGCCAGCAGCTTAGGCGGGGGCCTCCGGAACATTCAGTACTTC.

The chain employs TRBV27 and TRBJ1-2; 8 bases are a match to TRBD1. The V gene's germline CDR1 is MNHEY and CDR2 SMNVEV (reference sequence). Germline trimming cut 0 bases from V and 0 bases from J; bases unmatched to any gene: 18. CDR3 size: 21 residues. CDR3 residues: CASSLSARPTGQATSNYGYTF. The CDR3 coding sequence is TGTGCCAGCAGTTTATCGGCCCGCCCTACGGGACAGGCGACTTCTAACTATGGCTACACCTTC.

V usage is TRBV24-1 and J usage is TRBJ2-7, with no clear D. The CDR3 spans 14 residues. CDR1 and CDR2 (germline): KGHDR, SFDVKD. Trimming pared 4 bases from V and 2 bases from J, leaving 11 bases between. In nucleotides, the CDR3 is TGTGCCACCAGTGAGAAGACACCTCCCTACGAGCAGTACTTC. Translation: CATSEKTPPYEQYF.

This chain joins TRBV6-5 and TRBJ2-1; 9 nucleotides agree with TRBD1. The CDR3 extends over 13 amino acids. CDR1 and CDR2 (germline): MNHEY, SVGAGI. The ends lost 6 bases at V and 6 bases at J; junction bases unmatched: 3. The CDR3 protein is CASSWTGVNEQFF. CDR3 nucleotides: TGTGCCAGCAGCTGGACAGGGGTCAATGAGCAGTTCTTC.

CDR3 sequence (DNA): TGTGCCAGCAGCTCGCGCGACGACAGGGAACATAGATATGGCTACACCTTC. Translation: CASSSRDDREHRYGYTF. This rearrangement joins TRBV7-8 to TRBJ1-2; 7 bases are shared with TRBD1. J lost 5 bases, V lost 4 bases, and 16 bases had no gene match. The CDR3 sequence is 17 residues long. Germline V gene lookup returns CDR1 SGHVS and CDR2 FQNEAQ. Based on the CDR3 plus reference TRBV7-8 and TRBJ1-2, the full variable domain is GAGVSQSPRYKVAKRGQDVALRCDPISGHVSLFWYQQALGQGPEFLTYFQNEAQLDKSGLPSDRFFAERPEGSVSTLKIQRTQQEDSAVYLCASSSRDDREHRYGYTFGSGTRLTVV.

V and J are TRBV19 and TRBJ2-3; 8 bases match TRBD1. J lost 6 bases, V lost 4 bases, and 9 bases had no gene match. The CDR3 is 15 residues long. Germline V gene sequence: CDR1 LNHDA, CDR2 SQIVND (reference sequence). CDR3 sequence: CASSKQGQGVDTQYF. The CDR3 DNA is TGTGCCAGTAGTAAACAAGGACAGGGCGTGGATACGCAGTATTTT.

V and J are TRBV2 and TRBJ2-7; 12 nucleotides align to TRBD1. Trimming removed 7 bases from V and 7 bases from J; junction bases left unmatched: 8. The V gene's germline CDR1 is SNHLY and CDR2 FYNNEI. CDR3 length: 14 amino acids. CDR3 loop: CASNLGTGGLEQYF. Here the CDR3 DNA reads TGTGCCAGCAACTTGGGGACAGGGGGCCTGGAGCAGTACTTC.

In DNA, the CDR3 is TGTGCCAGCAGTTCTCTAAGAGGGACAGGGAGCACTGAAGCTTTCTTT. This codes for CASSSLRGTGSTEAFF. This rearrangement joins TRBV28 to TRBJ1-1, with TRBD1 identical over 9 bases. CDR1 MDHEN and CDR2 SYDVKM come from the germline V gene. The CDR3 runs to 16 residues. With V trimmed by 4 bases and J by 4 bases, 10 bases remained unmatched.

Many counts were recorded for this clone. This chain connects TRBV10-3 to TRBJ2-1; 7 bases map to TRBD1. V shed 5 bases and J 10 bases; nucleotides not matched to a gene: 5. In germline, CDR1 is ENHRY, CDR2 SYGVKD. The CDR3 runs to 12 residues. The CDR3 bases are TGTGCCATCAGTTCGACAGGGAGCGAGCAGTTCTTC. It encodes CAISSTGSEQFF.

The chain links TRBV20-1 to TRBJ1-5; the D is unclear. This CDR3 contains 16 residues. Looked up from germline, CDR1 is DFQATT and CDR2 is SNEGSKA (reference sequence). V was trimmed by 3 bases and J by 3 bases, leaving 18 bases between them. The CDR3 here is CSASKSRLLDNQPQHF. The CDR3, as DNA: TGCAGTGCTAGTAAGAGCAGGTTACTAGACAATCAGCCCCAGCATTTT.

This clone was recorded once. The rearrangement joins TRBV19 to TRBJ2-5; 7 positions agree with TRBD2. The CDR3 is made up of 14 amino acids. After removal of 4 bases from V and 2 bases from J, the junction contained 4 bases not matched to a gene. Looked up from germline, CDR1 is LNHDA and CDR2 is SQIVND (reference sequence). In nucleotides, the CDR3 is TGTGCCAGTAGTACGACTAGCCCTCAAGAGACCCAGTACTTC. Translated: CASSTTSPQETQYF.

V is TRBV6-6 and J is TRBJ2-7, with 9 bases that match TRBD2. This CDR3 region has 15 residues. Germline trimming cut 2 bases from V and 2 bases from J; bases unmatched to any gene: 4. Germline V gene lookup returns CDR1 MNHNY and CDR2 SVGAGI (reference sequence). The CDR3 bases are TGTGCCAGCAGTTACGAGACTAGCGGACCCTACGAGCAGTACTTC. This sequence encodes CASSYETSGPYEQYF.

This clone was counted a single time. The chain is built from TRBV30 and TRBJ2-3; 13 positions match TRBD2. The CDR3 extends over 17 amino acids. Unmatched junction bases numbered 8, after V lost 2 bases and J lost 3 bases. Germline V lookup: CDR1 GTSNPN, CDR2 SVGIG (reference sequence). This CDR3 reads CAWSYGLAGVGTDTQYF. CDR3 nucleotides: TGTGCCTGGAGTTACGGACTAGCGGGAGTCGGGACAGATACGCAGTATTTT.

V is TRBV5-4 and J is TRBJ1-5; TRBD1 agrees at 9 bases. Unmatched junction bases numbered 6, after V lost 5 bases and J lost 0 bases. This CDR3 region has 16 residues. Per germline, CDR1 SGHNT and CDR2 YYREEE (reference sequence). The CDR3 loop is CASSRGTGFSNQPQHF. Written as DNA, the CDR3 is TGTGCCAGCAGTCGCGGGACAGGGTTTAGCAATCAGCCCCAGCATTTT. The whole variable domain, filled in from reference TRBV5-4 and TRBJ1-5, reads ETGVTQSPTHLIKTRGQQVTLRCSSQSGHNTVSWYQQALGQGPQFIFQYYREEENGRGNFPPRFSGLQFPNYSSELNVNALELDDSALYLCASSRGTGFSNQPQHFGDGTRLSIL.

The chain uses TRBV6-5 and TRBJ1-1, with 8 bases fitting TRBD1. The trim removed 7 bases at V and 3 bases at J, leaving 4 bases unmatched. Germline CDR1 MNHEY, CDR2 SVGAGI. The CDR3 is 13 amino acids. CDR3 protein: CASISRGHTEAFF. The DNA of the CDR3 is TGTGCCAGCATCAGCAGGGGGCACACTGAAGCTTTCTTT.